The 15 T cell receptor beta chains below all came from one sample that was sequenced in a study of blood T cells in healthy people across ages. For the second PCR, which ran for about 6 to 12 cycles, a sample-barcoded 5' primer and a J-beta primer mix were used. MiXCR was run by TCRdb on the 5' RACE reads, yielding one entry per CDR3 protein. The table lists about 1.6 million distinct CDR3 sequences, 34% of them singletons. The material sequenced was blood. The receptors stem from a woman aged 25 to 45 in good health.

The chain joins TRBV4-2 to TRBJ2-5; TRBD2 matches at 10 bases. The end of the DNA fits TRBJ2-7 better, so the J call may be wrong. The CDR3 contains 18 residues. Germline CDR1 and CDR2: LGHNA and YNFKEQ. The CDR3 coding sequence is TGTGCCAGCAGCCAAGGCGTAATCGGAGCGGGGGGGCTCAACGAGCAGTACTTC. Its translation is CASSQGVIGAGGLNEQYF.

This clonotype was seen a handful of times. The rearrangement links TRBV5-1 to TRBJ2-7, with D possibly being TRBD2 (5 bases). The CDR3 extends over 17 amino acids. V was clipped by 0 bases and J by 4 bases, with 20 bases between them. The germline gives CDR1 SGHRS, CDR2 YFSETQ. CDR3 bases: TGCGCCAGCAGCTTGGGTCTAGCTCGCCCAGAGGTGTACGAGCAGTACTTC. Translated: CASSLGLARPEVYEQYF.

The V gene is TRBV21-1, the J gene TRBJ2-7; TRBD1, the D gene given by the table, was not confirmed from the DNA. TRBV21-1 corresponds to a pseudogene. The CDR3 is 17 amino acids. DNA of the CDR3: TGTGCCAGCAGCAATGACAGGGAGCGGCCCCTCTCCTACGAGCAGTACTTC. Its protein product is CASSNDRERPLSYEQYF.

This chain links TRBV4-1 with TRBJ2-4, with 7 bases aligning to TRBD1. Germline V gene data show CDR1 as MGHRA and CDR2 as YSYEKL. This CDR3 contains 17 residues. The trim removed 0 bases at V and 0 bases at J, leaving 5 bases unmatched. CDR3 bases: TGCGCCAGCAGCCAAGATTGGGGACAGAAAGCCAAAAACATTCAGTACTTC. Amino acids: CASSQDWGQKAKNIQYF.

This clonotype was detected only a few times. J is TRBJ2-7 and V is TRBV11-2; no clear D. CDR1 and CDR2 (germline): SGHAT, FQNNGV. Trimming removed 6 bases at V and 2 bases at J, with 11 bases between. This CDR3 is 13 amino acids long. The CDR3 DNA is TGTGCCAGCAGTCCAGCTCAGACCTACGAGCAGTACTTC. This encodes CASSPAQTYEQYF.

The chain has TRBV12-3 or TRBV12-4 and TRBJ2-1; 8 bases fit TRBD2. The CDR3 totals 15 residues. V gave up 2 bases and J gave up 4 bases; unmatched junction bases: 4. Written as DNA, the CDR3 is TGTGCCAGCAGTTTAAGCGGGAGAGATTACAATGAGCAGTTCTTC. Residues: CASSLSGRDYNEQFF.

This clonotype was counted between two and nine times. Here the CDR3 DNA reads TGCGCCAGCAGCCAAGACCTTCTAGGAAGGGCGTTTAACACTGAAGCTTTCTTT. It encodes CASSQDLLGRAFNTEAFF. The chain uses TRBV4-1 and TRBJ1-1, with D hard to call. V shed 0 bases and J shed 2 bases, with 19 bases lying between them. Per germline, CDR1 MGHRA and CDR2 YSYEKL. The CDR3 loop spans 18 amino acids.

This chain connects TRBV20-1 to TRBJ2-3; 13 nucleotides line up with TRBD2. V was clipped by 2 bases and J by 2 bases; unmatched bases: 7. This CDR3 has 17 amino acids. Per the germline V gene, CDR1 is DFQATT and CDR2 is SNEGSKA (reference sequence). The CDR3 spells CSARSRTSGGITDTQYF. The CDR3 bases are TGCAGTGCTAGATCTCGGACTAGCGGGGGAATCACAGATACGCAGTATTTT.

This clonotype occurred a few times. The V call is TRBV5-1, the J call TRBJ1-1, with no clear D. The germline gives CDR1 SGHRS, CDR2 YFSETQ. V dropped 0 bases and J dropped 0 bases, with 9 bases sitting between them. This CDR3 comprises 15 residues. The CDR3 nucleotides read TGCGCCAGCAGCTTGGATCCGGTCTTGAACACTGAAGCTTTCTTT. Translated: CASSLDPVLNTEAFF.

The J gene is TRBJ2-1, the V gene TRBV4-1; 11 bases map to TRBD2. The junction had 3 bases not matched to a gene; V was cut back by 3 bases and J by 2 bases. From germline, CDR1 is MGHRA and CDR2 YSYEKL. The CDR3 has 16 amino acids. In DNA, the CDR3 is TGCGCCAGCAGCCAGGAACTAGCGGGGGCCTACAATGAGCAGTTCTTC. Residues: CASSQELAGAYNEQFF.

A remark on this clonotype: With a much larger clone just one base away, this may be a read error. This chain connects TRBV7-6 to TRBJ2-5, with TRBD2 matching over 7 bases. The ends lost 5 bases at V and 11 bases at J; junction bases unmatched: 23. This CDR3 has 17 amino acids. Germline V gives CDR1 SGHVS, CDR2 FNYEAQ. The CDR3 nucleotides are TGTGCCAGCAGCCCCAGGCCCTCTAGCGGCACTTACAATGAGCAGTACTTC. This gives the protein CASSPRPSSGTYNEQYF.

This chain connects TRBV7-2 to TRBJ2-5; D might be TRBD2 (5 bases). Matching the DNA end better, TRBJ2-7 makes the J call doubtful. This CDR3 region has 13 residues. Per the germline V gene, CDR1 is SGHTA and CDR2 is FQGNSA. CDR3 in amino acids: CASSLPTSLEQYF. The CDR3 bases are TGTGCCAGCAGCTTACCTACTAGTCTCGAGCAGTACTTC.

This clonotype was seen more than once but under ten times. This rearrangement joins TRBV29-1 to TRBJ1-2; weak D call: TRBD1 (6 bases). This CDR3 spans 15 amino acids. V was pared by 4 bases and J by 3 bases, with 18 bases between. Germline CDR1 is SQVTM and CDR2 is ANQGSEA. This CDR3 reads CSVVIKRGGYYGYTF. The CDR3 coding sequence is TGCAGCGTTGTCATTAAGAGGGGGGGTTACTATGGCTACACCTTC.

The chain joins TRBV20-1 to TRBJ2-3, with TRBD2 identical over 10 bases. Germline assignment: CDR1 DFQATT and CDR2 SNEGSKA (reference sequence). This CDR3 is built from 16 residues. Unmatched junction bases numbered 10, after V lost 3 bases and J lost 4 bases. In DNA form, the CDR3 reads TGCAGTGCTAGCCCCCTAGCGGGGGAGATACCAGATACGCAGTATTTT. It encodes CSASPLAGEIPDTQYF.

The chain employs TRBV2 and TRBJ1-1, with 10 bases matching TRBD1. Trimming at V came to 1 base and at J to 7 bases, leaving 9 bases not matched to a gene. Germline values: CDR1 SNHLY, CDR2 FYNNEI. The CDR3 covers 16 residues. This CDR3 reads CASSEGVTGGADEAFF. In DNA, the CDR3 is TGTGCCAGCAGTGAAGGGGTGACAGGGGGCGCCGATGAAGCTTTCTTT.